The 4 T cell receptor beta chains below come from one sample, sequenced in a study of T cell repertoires in cytomegalovirus infection. TCRdb used MiXCR to reprocess the reads, holding one entry per CDR3 protein. The profile shows around 450,000 distinct CDR3 sequences, 11% of them singletons. Sequenced: PBMCs. The receptors derive from a human donor in good health (CMV status not recorded). Some clones in this sample may be carry-over from other donors' samples.

This clonotype was found a few times. This rearrangement joins TRBV7-3 to TRBJ2-3, with D perhaps TRBD2 (7 bases). The CDR3 is 16 amino acids. Germline values: CDR1 SGHTA, CDR2 FQGTGA. V was pared by 6 bases and J by 1 base, with 17 bases between. CDR3 amino acids: CASSPGWGGRTDTQYF. Here the CDR3 DNA reads TGTGCCAGCAGTCCTGGTTGGGGGGGGCGCACAGATACGCAGTATTTT.

V is TRBV10-3 and J is TRBJ2-2, with D hard to call. Germline CDR1 and CDR2: ENHRY and SYGVKD. CDR3 length equals 14 residues. V gave up 0 bases and J gave up 0 bases, with 2 bases separating them. The CDR3 is CAISESSNTGELFF. The CDR3 coding sequence is TGTGCCATCAGTGAGTCGTCGAACACCGGGGAGCTGTTTTTT.

This clonotype was counted between two and nine times. The chain is built from TRBV3-1 and TRBJ2-7; 10 nucleotides line up with TRBD2. Trimming removed 0 bases from V and 5 bases from J; junction bases left unmatched: 7. The CDR3 has 16 amino acids. From germline, CDR1 is LGHDT and CDR2 YNNKEL (reference sequence). CDR3 residues: CASSQDKIAGGNEQYF. CDR3 sequence (DNA): TGTGCCAGCAGCCAAGATAAAATAGCGGGGGGAAACGAGCAGTACTTC.

This clonotype was found many times. V gene TRBV6-5 combines with J gene TRBJ2-7; D possibly uses TRBD1 or TRBD2 (5 bases each). The CDR3 is 14 residues long. V gave up 2 bases and J gave up 2 bases, with 10 bases separating them. In germline, CDR1 is MNHEY, CDR2 SVGAGI. The chain's CDR3 is CASSYGDGTYEQYF. The CDR3 DNA reads TGTGCCAGCAGTTACGGGGACGGAACCTACGAGCAGTACTTC.